A selection of T cell receptor beta chains follows, all from one sample in a study of regulatory T cells in long-lasting Graves disease. TCRdb re-derived calls from the multiplex PCR reads in MiXCR, one entry per CDR3 protein. The table has some 230,000 distinct CDR3 sequences, roughly 18% seen once. The sequencing used peripheral blood mononuclear cells (PBMCs), collected at new diagnosis, from a patient treated with antithyroid drugs. These receptors all come from a female donor with Graves disease. CDR3s include the opening cysteine and the closing phenylalanine or tryptophan. The order of the fields is clone size, V gene, J gene, D gene, CDR3 DNA, CDR3 protein. D genes are given only for firm matches. A row's size may be missing; if present it is once, few, many or a size class.

many	TRBV29-1	TRBJ2-1	.	TGCAGTGTTGGCCTAACCTACAATGAGCAGTTCTTC	CSVGLTYNEQFF
many	TRBV7-3	TRBJ2-7	TRBD2	TGTGCCAGCAGTCCCCGGACTAGCGGCTACGAGCAGTACTTC	CASSPRTSGYEQYF
many	TRBV7-2	TRBJ2-1	.	TGTGCCAGCAGCCGACGGGACCTGGACAATGAGCAGTTCTTC	CASSRRDLDNEQFF
many	TRBV9	TRBJ2-2	TRBD2	TGTGCCAGCAGCACAGGAGGGACTAGCCACACCGGGGAGCTGTTTTTT	CASSTGGTSHTGELFF
.	TRBV19	TRBJ2-7	.	TGTGCCAGTAGTAAAGGACTAACGGCCTACGAGCAGTACTTC	CASSKGLTAYEQYF
many	TRBV12-3/TRBV12-4	TRBJ1-1	.	TGTGCCAGCACATTGCAGGGAATAGGCACTGAAGCTTTCTTT	CASTLQGIGTEAFF
many	TRBV9	TRBJ2-1	.	TGTGCCAGCAGCGTAGCGGGGGCCGGCTACAATGAGCAGTTCTTC	CASSVAGAGYNEQFF
many	TRBV11-2	TRBJ2-7	TRBD2	TGTGCCAGCTTTTTTAGCGGGAGCTACGAGCAGTACTTC	CASFFSGSYEQYF
many	TRBV28	TRBJ2-3	.	TGTGCCAGCAGTTCTAGTTTGTCTAGCACAGATACGCAGTATTTT	CASSSSLSSTDTQYF
many	TRBV11-1	TRBJ2-7	.	TGTGCCAGCAGCTTAGTTGGTAGCGGCCTCACCCAGTACTTC	CASSLVGSGLTQYF
many	TRBV10-3	TRBJ2-6	TRBD1	TGTGCCACCTATGGGACAGCTGGGGCCAACGTCCTGACTTTC	CATYGTAGANVLTF
many	TRBV7-2	TRBJ2-6	.	TGTGCCAGCAGCTTATTCGCCAGGGGCTCTGGGGCCAACGTCCTGACTTTC	CASSLFARGSGANVLTF
many	TRBV11-2	TRBJ2-2	.	TGTGCCAGCAGCTTGAACGCACCCGGCGGGGAGCTGTTTTTT	CASSLNAPGGELFF
many	TRBV19	TRBJ1-5	.	TGTGCCAGTAGTATAACTGGGAGTAGCAATCAGCCCCAGCATTTT	CASSITGSSNQPQHF
many	TRBV6-1	TRBJ2-7	TRBD2	TGTGCCAGCAGTACCTCCCTCCATCCCCAAGCGGGGGTGCACGAGCAGTACTTC	CASSTSLHPQAGVHEQYF
many	TRBV6-1	TRBJ2-3	TRBD2	TGTGCCAGCAGCCGGACTAGCGGGAGAACAGATACGCAGTATTTT	CASSRTSGRTDTQYF
many	TRBV5-6	TRBJ1-2	TRBD1	TGTGCCAGCAGGGACAGGGGGCTAGGCTACACCTTC	CASRDRGLGYTF
many	TRBV2	TRBJ2-5	.	TGTGCCAGCTTACGGGAAGAGACCCAGTACTTC	CASLREETQYF
many	TRBV24-1	TRBJ2-1	TRBD2	TGTGCCACCAGTCACCAAGCGGGAGTATCCTACAATGAGCAGTTCTTC	CATSHQAGVSYNEQFF
many	TRBV18	TRBJ1-6	TRBD1	TGTGCCAGCTCACGGACAGGGGGCGAGAGCTCCTATAATTCACCCCTCCACTTT	CASSRTGGESSYNSPLHF
many	TRBV11-2	TRBJ2-5	.	TGTGCCAGCAGCTTAGTTGGCAGGGTTGAGACCCAGTACTTC	CASSLVGRVETQYF
many	TRBV27	TRBJ2-7	TRBD2	TGTGCCACCCTTCGAACTAGCGGTTCCTACGAGCAGTACTTC	CATLRTSGSYEQYF
many	TRBV18	TRBJ1-2	TRBD1	TGTGCCAGCTCACCCGCCGGGACAGGGCTCTATGGCTACACCTTC	CASSPAGTGLYGYTF
many	TRBV20-1	TRBJ2-1	TRBD2	TGCAGTGCTAGTCGGGGGGGGGGCTATGAGCAGTTCTTC	CSASRGGGYEQFF
many	TRBV3-1	TRBJ2-3	TRBD2	TGTGCCAGCAGCCAAGTGGAGAGTAGCGGGAGCACAGATACGCAGTATTTT	CASSQVESSGSTDTQYF
.	TRBV27	TRBJ2-7	TRBD1	TGTGCCAGCAGTTTGTGGACAGGGGGGAACGAGCAGTACTTC	CASSLWTGGNEQYF
.	TRBV6-5	TRBJ2-7	TRBD1	TGTGCCAGCAGTTATGCAGACAGGGCGTCCGAGCAGTACTTC	CASSYADRASEQYF
few	TRBV5-4	TRBJ1-1	TRBD1	TGTGCCAGCAGCTTGCCAGGGGGCGACACTGAAGCTTTCTTT	CASSLPGGDTEAFF
few	TRBV5-1	TRBJ1-6	TRBD1	TGCGCCAGCAGCTCGCGACAGGGAGCGGGTTCACCCCTCCACTTT	CASSSRQGAGSPLHF
.	TRBV11-2	TRBJ2-1	.	TGTGCCAGCAGCTTAGATTTTGTTGATGAGCAGTTCTTC	CASSLDFVDEQFF
many	TRBV9	TRBJ2-3	.	TGTGCCAGCAGCGTAGAAACTAGGACAGATACGCAGTATTTT	CASSVETRTDTQYF
many	TRBV6-5	TRBJ2-3	.	TGTGCCAGCAGTTACTCTAGGGACACAGATACGCAGTATTTT	CASSYSRDTDTQYF
many	TRBV28	TRBJ2-4	TRBD1	TGTGCCAGCAGCACGGGACAGGCCATTCAGTACTTC	CASSTGQAIQYF
many	TRBV29-1	TRBJ1-1	.	TGCAGCGTCGACGGTCCACAGGGACACACTGAAGCTTTCTTT	CSVDGPQGHTEAFF
many	TRBV10-3	TRBJ2-3	.	TGTGCCATCAGTGTCCAGGAAGATACGCAGTATTTT	CAISVQEDTQYF
many	TRBV6-1	TRBJ2-7	.	TGTGCCAGCCTCCCCGGGGGAGAGCAGTACTTC	CASLPGGEQYF
few	TRBV7-6	TRBJ2-6	.	TGTGCCAGCAGCCCCTTGGAGGGGCCAGCCTCTGGGGCCAACGTCCTGACTTTC	CASSPLEGPASGANVLTF
many	TRBV30	TRBJ1-3	.	TGTGCCTGGAGACCTGGGGGGATCTCTGGAAACACCATATATTTT	CAWRPGGISGNTIYF
.	TRBV6-5	TRBJ1-3	.	TGTGCCAGCAGTTACGGGGGGGGCTCTGGAAACACCATATATTTT	CASSYGGGSGNTIYF
.	TRBV9	TRBJ2-1	.	TGTGCCAGCAGCGTAGGGCTAACCGAGCAGTTCTTC	CASSVGLTEQFF
few	TRBV20-1	TRBJ1-5	TRBD1	TGCAGTGCAAAGACAGGGAATAGCAATCAGCCCCAGCATTTT	CSAKTGNSNQPQHF
many	TRBV7-2	TRBJ1-5	.	TGTGCCAGCAGCCGGGACGGAATCAGCCAGCCCCAGCATTTT	CASSRDGISQPQHF
.	TRBV11-2	TRBJ2-1	.	TGTGCCAGCAGCTTGGGCGCCGAATCCACCTACAATGAGCAGTTCTTC	CASSLGAESTYNEQFF
.	TRBV9	TRBJ2-1	.	TGTGCCAGCAGCGCCCATGAACCGCCAGGTGAGCAGTTCTTC	CASSAHEPPGEQFF
many	TRBV20-1	TRBJ1-1	TRBD1	TGCAGTGCCCCGGACAGGGGGCAAATGAACACTGAAGCTTTCTTT	CSAPDRGQMNTEAFF
few	TRBV20-1	TRBJ2-1	TRBD2	TGCAGTGCGCCCCCTAGCGGGTCTAACAATGAGCAGTTCTTC	CSAPPSGSNNEQFF
once	TRBV11-2	TRBJ2-1	TRBD1	TGTGCCAGCAGCACAGGGGGGAATGAGCAGTTCTTC	CASSTGGNEQFF
many	TRBV7-9	TRBJ2-7	TRBD2	TGTGCCAGCACGAAAGCGGGAGGGGCCTCCTACGAGCAGTACTTC	CASTKAGGASYEQYF
many	TRBV12-3/TRBV12-4	TRBJ1-1	.	TGTGCCAGCGGAGGGACGCTGAACACTGAAGCTTTCTTT	CASGGTLNTEAFF
many	TRBV6-1	TRBJ2-2	.	TGTGCCAGCAGATCGACGGGTGGCACCGGGGAGCTGTTTTTT	CASRSTGGTGELFF
.	TRBV29-1	TRBJ2-5	TRBD1	TGCAGCGTGACAGGGGGCGCGGGGGAGACCCAGTACTTC	CSVTGGAGETQYF
.	TRBV20-1	TRBJ2-7	.	TGCAGTGCTACCAATCCCGGGACCCGTTTTTATGACGAGCAGTACTTC	CSATNPGTRFYDEQYF
many	TRBV2	TRBJ2-1	TRBD1	TGTGCCAGCAGTGGGACAGGGTACGATGAGCAGTTCTTC	CASSGTGYDEQFF
many	TRBV2	TRBJ2-3	TRBD2	TGTGCCAGCAGTGAAGTAGGTAGCGGGAGGGGTGAAGATACGCAGTATTTT	CASSEVGSGRGEDTQYF
many	TRBV12-3/TRBV12-4	TRBJ1-2	.	TGTGCCAGCAGACATCCTCTCTATGGCTACACCTTC	CASRHPLYGYTF
many	TRBV3-2	TRBJ2-7	.	TGTGCCAGCAGCCAAGATGCGGTCCTCGGGCGGGATCTCTACGAGCAGTACTTC	CASSQDAVLGRDLYEQYF
many	TRBV30	TRBJ1-6	TRBD1	TGTGCCTGGAGCCAACAGACAGGGAATAATTCACCCCTCCACTTT	CAWSQQTGNNSPLHF
many	TRBV6-1	TRBJ1-2	TRBD1	TGTGCCAGCAGTAAACAGGGGGCTGATTATGGCTACGCCTTC	CASSKQGADYGYAF
many	TRBV11-2	TRBJ2-1	.	TGTGCCAGCAGCTCAAACAGGGATTATGAGCAGTTCTTC	CASSSNRDYEQFF
many	TRBV2	TRBJ2-1	TRBD1	TGTGCCAGCAGTGCGGCAGGGGGCTTGTACAATGAGCAGTTCTTC	CASSAAGGLYNEQFF